A selection of T cell receptor beta chains follows, all from one sample in a study of OX40 agonist ivuxolimab in advanced cancers. Assay used: immunoSEQ multiplex PCR; TCRdb lists only in-frame clones, some missing. The sample consists of roughly 76,000 clones, 70% to 90% of them appearing once. The input for sequencing was CD4+ or CD8+ T cells sorted from blood, taken in a trial of the OX40 agonist ivuxolimab. Receptors originate from an adult with an advanced solid tumor such as melanoma, head and neck, liver or kidney cancer. The CDR3 runs from the conserved cysteine through the conserved F or W. A D gene is named only where the DNA matches it firmly. Part of the rows lack a size; the others show once, few, many or a class for expanded clones.

CDR3 protein: CASSISLWTGGYEQYF
CDR3 DNA: TGTGCCAGTAGTATCTCCCTGTGGACAGGGGGCTACGAGCAGTACTTC
clone size: -
V gene: TRBV19
D gene: TRBD1
J gene: TRBJ2-7

CDR3 protein: CASSLVASGGIRSTDTQYF
CDR3 DNA: TGTGCCAGCAGCTTAGTGGCTAGCGGGGGGATACGATCCACAGATACGCAGTATTTT
clone size: -
V gene: TRBV7-2
D gene: TRBD2
J gene: TRBJ2-3

CDR3 protein: CASSLGRNTEAFF
CDR3 DNA: TGTGCCAGCAGCTTGGGGCGAAACACTGAAGCTTTCTTT
clone size: -
V gene: TRBV5-4
D gene: -
J gene: TRBJ1-1

CDR3 protein: CASSPGQGAYEQFF
CDR3 DNA: TGTGCCAGCTCCCCGGGACAGGGGGCTTATGAGCAGTTCTTC
clone size: -
V gene: TRBV11-3
D gene: TRBD1
J gene: TRBJ2-1

CDR3 protein: CASSNQVNTEAFF
CDR3 DNA: TGTGCCAGCAGCAACCAGGTGAACACTGAAGCTTTCTTT
clone size: once
V gene: TRBV7-2
D gene: -
J gene: TRBJ1-1

CDR3 protein: CASSPAPRGTDTQYF
CDR3 DNA: TGTGCCAGCAGCCCCGCCCCACGAGGCACAGATACGCAGTATTTT
clone size: -
V gene: TRBV7-2
D gene: -
J gene: TRBJ2-3

CDR3 protein: CASSLDHSSNEQFF
CDR3 DNA: TGTGCCAGCAGCTTAGATCACTCCTCTAATGAGCAGTTCTTC
clone size: -
V gene: TRBV7-6
D gene: -
J gene: TRBJ2-1

CDR3 protein: CASSTVNEQFF
CDR3 DNA: TGTGCCAGCAGTACGGTCAATGAGCAGTTCTTC
clone size: once
V gene: TRBV6-1
D gene: -
J gene: TRBJ2-1

CDR3 protein: CASSLVDGSVGYTF
CDR3 DNA: TGCGCCAGCAGCTTGGTGGACGGTTCGGTGGGCTACACCTTC
clone size: -
V gene: TRBV5-1
D gene: -
J gene: TRBJ1-2

CDR3 protein: CASSPGLAGVDEQFF
CDR3 DNA: TGTGCCAGCAGCCCGGGACTAGCGGGAGTCGATGAGCAGTTCTTC
clone size: -
V gene: TRBV7-3
D gene: TRBD2
J gene: TRBJ2-1

CDR3 protein: CATSDSPYEQYF
CDR3 DNA: TGTGCCACCTCGGACAGTCCCTACGAGCAGTACTTC
clone size: -
V gene: TRBV6-5
D gene: -
J gene: TRBJ2-7

CDR3 protein: CASSRAGSYEQYF
CDR3 DNA: TGTGCCAGCAGCCGCGCCGGCTCCTACGAGCAGTACTTC
clone size: -
V gene: TRBV6-6
D gene: -
J gene: TRBJ2-7

CDR3 protein: CASSAAGGRVYNEQFF
CDR3 DNA: TGTGCCAGCAGCGCGGCAGGGGGCCGGGTCTACAATGAGCAGTTCTTC
clone size: -
V gene: TRBV11-2
D gene: TRBD1
J gene: TRBJ2-1

CDR3 protein: CASSAGTSGNTIYF
CDR3 DNA: TGTGCCAGCAGTGCAGGGACCTCTGGAAACACCATATATTTT
clone size: -
V gene: TRBV6-1
D gene: -
J gene: TRBJ1-3

CDR3 protein: CASSLGLAGVNEQFF
CDR3 DNA: TGTGCCAGCAGCTTGGGGCTAGCGGGAGTTAATGAGCAGTTCTTC
clone size: -
V gene: TRBV5-4
D gene: TRBD2
J gene: TRBJ2-1

CDR3 protein: CASTRRAGAAGETQYF
CDR3 DNA: TGTGCCAGCACCCGTAGAGCGGGAGCCGCGGGAGAGACCCAGTACTTC
clone size: few
V gene: TRBV11-2
D gene: TRBD2
J gene: TRBJ2-5

CDR3 protein: CASTPGQPNTEAFF
CDR3 DNA: TGTGCCAGCACCCCTGGACAGCCGAACACTGAAGCTTTCTTT
clone size: -
V gene: TRBV6-5
D gene: -
J gene: TRBJ1-1

CDR3 protein: CSVRDVGQALDGYTF
CDR3 DNA: TGCAGCGTGAGAGACGTTGGACAGGCATTGGATGGCTACACCTTC
clone size: -
V gene: TRBV29-1
D gene: TRBD1
J gene: TRBJ1-2

CDR3 protein: CASSPGLQGANTGELFF
CDR3 DNA: TGTGCCAGCTCACCAGGGTTACAGGGCGCGAACACCGGGGAGCTGTTTTTT
clone size: -
V gene: TRBV18
D gene: -
J gene: TRBJ2-2

CDR3 protein: CASKGRRNTGELFF
CDR3 DNA: TGCGCCAGCAAGGGACGGCGCAACACCGGGGAGCTGTTTTTT
clone size: -
V gene: TRBV10-1
D gene: -
J gene: TRBJ2-2

CDR3 protein: CASSSLGVKAFF
CDR3 DNA: TGTGCCAGCAGCTCGCTGGGGGTGAAAGCTTTCTTT
clone size: -
V gene: TRBV5-8
D gene: -
J gene: TRBJ1-1

CDR3 protein: CASSLGQLSTDTQYF
CDR3 DNA: TGTGCCAGCAGCCTGGGACAACTTAGCACAGATACGCAGTATTTT
clone size: -
V gene: TRBV14
D gene: -
J gene: TRBJ2-3

CDR3 protein: CASSPRTSGASTDTQYF
CDR3 DNA: TGTGCCAGCAGCCCCAGGACTAGCGGGGCTAGCACAGATACGCAGTATTTT
clone size: -
V gene: TRBV9
D gene: TRBD2
J gene: TRBJ2-3